The sequence of this T cell receptor (beta chain) was determined in a study of T cell changes during pregnancy in multiple sclerosis. J gave up 4 bases and V 6 bases, and 8 bases lay outside the gene matches. CDR3 length: 15 amino acids. CDR1 SNHLY and CDR2 FYNNEI come from the germline V gene. The method was immunoSEQ multiplex PCR; TCRdb's version includes in-frame clones alone and lacks a portion of them. The sample lists about 36,000 clones, 93% seen once, with roughly 0.39% in the top ten. This sequence joins TRBV2 and TRBJ2-2, with 7 bases identical to TRBD1. The sequenced sample was CD4+ T cells from peripheral blood mononuclear cells, obtained in the first trimester of pregnancy. This clonotype was obtained from a female donor with multiple sclerosis, enrolled in a pregnancy study. The DNA for the CDR3 is TGTGCCAGCAGCAACGAGGGGGCGAGCACCGGGGAGCTGTTTTTT. This codes for CASSNEGASTGELFF.